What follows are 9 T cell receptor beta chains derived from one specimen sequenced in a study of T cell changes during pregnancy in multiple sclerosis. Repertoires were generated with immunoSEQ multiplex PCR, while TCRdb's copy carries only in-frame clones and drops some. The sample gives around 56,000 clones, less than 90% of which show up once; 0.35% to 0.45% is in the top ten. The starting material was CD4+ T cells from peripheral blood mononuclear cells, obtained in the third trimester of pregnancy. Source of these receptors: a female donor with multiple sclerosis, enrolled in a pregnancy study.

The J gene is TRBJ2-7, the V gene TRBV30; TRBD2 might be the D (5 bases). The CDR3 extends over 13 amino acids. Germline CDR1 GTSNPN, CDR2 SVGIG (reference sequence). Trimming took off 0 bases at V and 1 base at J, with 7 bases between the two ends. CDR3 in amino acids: CAWSVGGSYEQYF. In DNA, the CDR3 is TGTGCCTGGAGTGTAGGAGGTTCCTACGAGCAGTACTTC. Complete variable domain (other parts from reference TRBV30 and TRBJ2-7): SQTIHQWPATLVQPVGSPLSLECTVEGTSNPNLYWYRQAAGRGLQLLFYSVGIGQISSEVPQNLSASRPQDRQFILSSKKLLLSDSGFYLCAWSVGGSYEQYFGPGTRLTVT.

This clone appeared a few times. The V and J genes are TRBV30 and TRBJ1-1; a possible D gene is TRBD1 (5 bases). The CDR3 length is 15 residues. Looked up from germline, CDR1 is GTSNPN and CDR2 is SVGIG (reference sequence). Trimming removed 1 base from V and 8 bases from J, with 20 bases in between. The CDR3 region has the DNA TGTGCCTGGAGTGAACGGTCGACAGCGGGTCCCGAAGCTTTCTTT. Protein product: CAWSERSTAGPEAFF.

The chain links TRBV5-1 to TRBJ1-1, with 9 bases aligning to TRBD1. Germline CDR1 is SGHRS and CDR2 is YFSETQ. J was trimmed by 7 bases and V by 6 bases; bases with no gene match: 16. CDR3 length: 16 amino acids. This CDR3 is CASNQGSGTGRSEAFF. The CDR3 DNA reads TGCGCCAGCAACCAGGGATCGGGGACAGGGAGAAGTGAAGCTTTCTTT.

The CDR3, as DNA: TGCGCCAGCAGCCGGGACAGCGGCACAGATACGCAGTATTTT. Encoded protein: CASSRDSGTDTQYF. The rearrangement links TRBV4-3 to TRBJ2-3; 7 nucleotides align to TRBD1. Germline V gene lookup returns CDR1 LGHNA and CDR2 YSLEER. J lost 1 base, V lost 4 bases, and 2 bases had no gene match. The CDR3 is 14 residues long.

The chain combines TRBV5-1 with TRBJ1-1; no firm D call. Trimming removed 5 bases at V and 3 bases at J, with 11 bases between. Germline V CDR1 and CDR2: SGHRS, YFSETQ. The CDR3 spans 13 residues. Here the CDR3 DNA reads TGCGCCAGCAGTTCCTCGGGGTACACTGAAGCTTTCTTT. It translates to CASSSSGYTEAFF.

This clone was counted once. CDR3 coding DNA: TGCGCCAGCAGCTTGGGAGGGGGCTCGTACGAGCAGTACTTC. This encodes CASSLGGGSYEQYF. The chain has TRBV5-1 and TRBJ2-7; 7 bases are shared with TRBD1. There are 14 residues in the CDR3. Trimming took 0 bases from V and 4 from J; bases not matched to a gene: 4. Germline CDR1 SGHRS, CDR2 YFSETQ.

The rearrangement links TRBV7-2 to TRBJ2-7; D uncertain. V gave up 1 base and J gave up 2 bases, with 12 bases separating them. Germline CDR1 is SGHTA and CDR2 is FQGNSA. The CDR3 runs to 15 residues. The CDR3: CASSLGTDRPYEQYF. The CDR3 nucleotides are TGTGCCAGCAGCTTAGGAACAGACCGACCCTACGAGCAGTACTTC.

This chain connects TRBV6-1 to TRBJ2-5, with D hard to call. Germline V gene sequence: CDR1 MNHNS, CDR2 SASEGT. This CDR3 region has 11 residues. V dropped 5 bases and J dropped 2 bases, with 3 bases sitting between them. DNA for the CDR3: TGTGCCAGCAGTTCACAAGAGACCCAGTACTTC. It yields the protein CASSSQETQYF.

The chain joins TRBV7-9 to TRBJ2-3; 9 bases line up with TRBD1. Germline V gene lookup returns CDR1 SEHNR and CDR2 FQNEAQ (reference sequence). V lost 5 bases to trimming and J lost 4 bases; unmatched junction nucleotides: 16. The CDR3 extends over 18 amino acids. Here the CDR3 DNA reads TGTGCCAGCAGCGCCAGTAGCCGTACAGGGGGCAGGGCAGATACGCAGTATTTT. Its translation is CASSASSRTGGRADTQYF.